This T cell receptor (beta chain) was recorded in a study of blood T cells in healthy people across ages. Study-wide results and caveats: In these data, TCR beta diversity tracked strongly with naive T cell percentage. In older individuals, TCR beta diversity per million T cells was lower, falling roughly linearly with age.

Combining a sample-barcoded 5' primer with a J-beta primer mix, a second PCR ran for 7 to 11 cycles. Carrying 12 random nucleotides, a template-switch adaptor labeled each individual cDNA molecule. Paired-end reads containing CDR3 totaled no fewer than 2.5 million for each sample. TCRdb reanalysed the 5' RACE reads using MiXCR and keeps one entry per CDR3 protein. This table has some 860,000 distinct CDR3 sequences, about 61% appearing once. About this clonotype: Its antigen remains unidentified.

This CDR3 comprises 17 residues. With 0 bases removed from V and 4 bases from J, the gap between germline ends came to 17 bases. CDR1 is LGHDT and CDR2 is YNNKEL in the germline V gene (reference sequence). Sequenced: blood. This clonotype was sampled from a middle-aged man in good health. The rearrangement links TRBV3-1 to TRBJ2-3; the D is unclear. CDR3 sequence reads: CASSQDTYRAPPDTQYF. CDR3 DNA sequence: TGTGCCAGCAGCCAAGATACCTACAGAGCCCCTCCAGATACGCAGTATTTT.